Shown below are 11 T cell receptor beta chains from a single sample sequenced in a study of CD8 T cells in Susac syndrome. An input of about 0.45 to 1 ug of RNA was subjected to reverse transcription using random hexamers. One entry per CDR3 protein, called by TCRdb with MiXCR from the immunoSEQ multiplex PCR reads. Here the sample spans about 100,000 distinct CDR3 sequences, approximately 92% being singletons. The sequenced sample consisted of CD8+ T cells from PBMCs. The receptors come from a human donor in good health.

V and J are TRBV4-1 and TRBJ1-5, with 7 nucleotides matching TRBD1. The CDR3 sequence is 15 residues long. V lost 0 bases, J lost 7 bases, and 6 bases stayed unmatched. Germline V gene lookup returns CDR1 MGHRA and CDR2 YSYEKL. CDR3 coding DNA: TGCGCCAGCAGCCAAGATTTGACAGGGCTGCAGCCCCAGCATTTT. Its protein product is CASSQDLTGLQPQHF.

The V gene is TRBV30, the J gene TRBJ1-1; D gene ambiguous. Germline CDR1 and CDR2: GTSNPN and SVGIG (reference sequence). Trimming took off 3 bases at V and 0 bases at J, with 8 bases between the two ends. This CDR3 is built from 13 residues. The DNA of the CDR3 is TGTGCCTGGAGCATAGGGATGAACACTGAAGCTTTCTTT. Translating it yields CAWSIGMNTEAFF.

This clonotype appeared once. The chain recombines TRBV9 with TRBJ2-2; no clear D. This CDR3 spans 15 amino acids. The germline V and J ends were trimmed by 6 bases and 0 bases, with 12 bases remaining between them. Germline V gene sequence: CDR1 SGDLS, CDR2 YYNGEE. CDR3 bases: TGTGCCAGCAATAAGGCCGGTCCGAACACCGGGGAGCTGTTTTTT. Residues: CASNKAGPNTGELFF.

This clonotype was counted once. V is TRBV27 and J is TRBJ2-5; tentatively, D is TRBD2 (5 bases). The CDR3 totals 14 residues. Germline assignment: CDR1 MNHEY and CDR2 SMNVEV (reference sequence). Trimming left V 2 bases short and J 4 bases short, with 11 bases between. The CDR3 is CASSLIGEGETQYF. The CDR3 DNA is TGTGCCAGCAGTTTAATCGGTGAGGGAGAGACCCAGTACTTC.

CDR3 in amino acids: CASSPGQPYEQYF. The CDR3, as DNA: TGTGCCAGCAGCCCGGGACAGCCTTACGAGCAGTACTTC. The rearrangement joins TRBV13 to TRBJ2-7; 7 bases are a match to TRBD1. This CDR3 has 13 amino acids. With V trimmed by 5 bases and J by 4 bases, 5 bases remained unmatched. Germline V gene sequence: CDR1 PRHDT, CDR2 FYEKMQ (reference sequence).

This clonotype was counted a few times. This chain connects TRBV29-1 to TRBJ2-7; no clear D gene. The germline V and J ends were trimmed by 5 bases and 2 bases, with 13 bases remaining between them. The CDR3 loop spans 13 amino acids. Per germline, CDR1 SQVTM and CDR2 ANQGSEA. CDR3 coding DNA: TGCAGCGTTATACGTGGAGCCCCCTACGAGCAGTACTTC. It yields the protein CSVIRGAPYEQYF.

The DNA for the CDR3 is TGTGCCAGCAGCCAAGAGGCCAGGGCTGAAGCTTTCTTT. Encoded protein: CASSQEARAEAFF. V and J are TRBV3-1 and TRBJ1-1, with D perhaps TRBD1 (5 bases). Germline values: CDR1 LGHDT, CDR2 YNNKEL (reference sequence). Trimming removed 0 bases at V and 6 bases at J, with 8 bases between. The CDR3 runs to 13 residues.

The gene calls are TRBV7-2 and TRBJ1-5, with D uncertain. Germline V gives CDR1 SGHTA, CDR2 FQGNSA. Trimming stripped 3 bases from V and 6 bases from J, with 12 bases between. The CDR3 is 14 amino acids. This CDR3 is CASSFSGVGQPQHF. The CDR3 DNA reads TGTGCCAGCAGCTTCAGTGGGGTCGGTCAGCCCCAGCATTTT. The full variable domain, rest sourced from reference TRBV7-2 and TRBJ1-5, is GAGVSQSPSNKVTEKGKDVELRCDPISGHTALYWYRQSLGQGLEFLIYFQGNSAPDKSGLPSDRFSAERTGGSVSTLTIQRTQQEDSAVYLCASSFSGVGQPQHFGDGTRLSIL.

The chain employs TRBV29-1 and TRBJ1-1, with D uncertain. The CDR3 spans 12 residues. The germline gives CDR1 SQVTM, CDR2 ANQGSEA. V lost 0 bases to trimming and J lost 11 bases, with 13 bases between them. The CDR3 DNA sequence: TGCAGCGTTGAAGATCATGAGGGATGGGCTTTCTTT. Its protein product is CSVEDHEGWAFF.

V gene TRBV12-3 or TRBV12-4 combines with J gene TRBJ2-1; the D gene is possibly TRBD1 (6 bases). V was pared by 3 bases and J by 13 bases, with 10 bases between. This CDR3 comprises 11 residues. CDR3 bases: TGTGCCAGCAGTTTCTGGGGGCGACAGTTCTTC. This translates into CASSFWGRQFF.

V usage is TRBV19 and J usage is TRBJ1-2; D may be TRBD1 (5 bases). Germline values: CDR1 LNHDA, CDR2 SQIVND (reference sequence). The V end lost 3 bases, the J end lost 3 bases, and 11 bases lay between the germline ends. The CDR3 has 14 amino acids. The CDR3 nucleotides read TGTGCCAGTAGTATGGCAGGGTCGGACTATGGCTACACCTTC. Protein: CASSMAGSDYGYTF.